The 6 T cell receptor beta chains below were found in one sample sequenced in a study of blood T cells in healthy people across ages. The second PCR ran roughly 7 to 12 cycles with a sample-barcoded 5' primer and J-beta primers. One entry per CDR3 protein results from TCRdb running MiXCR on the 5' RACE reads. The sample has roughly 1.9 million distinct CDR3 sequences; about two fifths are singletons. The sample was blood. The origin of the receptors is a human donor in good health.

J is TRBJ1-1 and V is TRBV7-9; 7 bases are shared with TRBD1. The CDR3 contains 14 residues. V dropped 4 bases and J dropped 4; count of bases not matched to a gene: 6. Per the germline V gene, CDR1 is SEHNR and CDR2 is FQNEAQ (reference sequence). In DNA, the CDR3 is TGTGCCAGCAGCTCGGCGACAGGGCCCACTGAAGCTTTCTTT. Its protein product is CASSSATGPTEAFF.

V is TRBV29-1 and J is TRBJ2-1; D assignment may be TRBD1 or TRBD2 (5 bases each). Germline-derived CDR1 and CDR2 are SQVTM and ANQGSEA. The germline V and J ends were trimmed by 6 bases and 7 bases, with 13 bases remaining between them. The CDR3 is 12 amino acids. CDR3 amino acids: CSVGRRGNEQFF. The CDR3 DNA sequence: TGCAGCGTGGGGCGGCGCGGGAATGAGCAGTTCTTC.

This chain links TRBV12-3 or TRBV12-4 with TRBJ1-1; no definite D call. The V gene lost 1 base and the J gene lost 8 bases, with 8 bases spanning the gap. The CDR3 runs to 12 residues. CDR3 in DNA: TGTGCCAGCAGTTTAGGGGTAAAAGAAGCTTTCTTT. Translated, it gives CASSLGVKEAFF.

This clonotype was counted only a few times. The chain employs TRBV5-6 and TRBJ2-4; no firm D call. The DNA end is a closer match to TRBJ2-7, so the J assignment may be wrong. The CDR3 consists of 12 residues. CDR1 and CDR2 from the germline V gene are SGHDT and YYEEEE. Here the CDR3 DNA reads TGTGCCAGCAGCTATGCTGCTGGCGAGCAGTACTTC. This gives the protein CASSYAAGEQYF.

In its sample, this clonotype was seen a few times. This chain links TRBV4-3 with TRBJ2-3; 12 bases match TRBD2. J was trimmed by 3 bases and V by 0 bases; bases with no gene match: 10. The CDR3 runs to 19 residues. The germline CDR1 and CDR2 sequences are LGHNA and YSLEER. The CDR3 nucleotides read TGCGCCAGCAGCCAAGAGGGGGCGGCTAGCGGGGGGGCTACAGATACGCAGTATTTT. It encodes CASSQEGAASGGATDTQYF.

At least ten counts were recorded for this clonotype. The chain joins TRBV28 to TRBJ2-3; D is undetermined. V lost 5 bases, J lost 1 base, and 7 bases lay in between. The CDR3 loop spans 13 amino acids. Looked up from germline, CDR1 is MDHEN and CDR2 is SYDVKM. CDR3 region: CASSRDGTDTQYF. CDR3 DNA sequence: TGTGCCAGCAGTAGGGATGGCACAGATACGCAGTATTTT.